This T cell receptor beta chain emerged from a study of blood T cells in healthy people across ages. The study's findings and limits: One million T cells yielded diversity estimates that were considered underestimates. Across the age range, TCR beta diversity per million T cells fell in a roughly linear way.

Primed by a sample-barcoded 5' primer and a J-beta primer mix, a second PCR proceeded for 7 to 11 cycles. TCRdb reprocessed the 5' RACE reads with MiXCR, giving one entry per CDR3 protein. The data contain 1,100,000 or so distinct CDR3 sequences, around 43% of them seen just once; the ten biggest clones take up approximately 19%. In this sample, this clonotype turned up a few times. Its antigen is not identified. The sequence was obtained from an older woman in good health. The sequenced sample consisted of blood.

For the CDR3, the DNA is TGTGCCAGCAGCGGAGATATTGGCAGGGGGACCTACGAGCAGTACTTC. Translated, it gives CASSGDIGRGTYEQYF. This chain uses TRBV5-5 with TRBJ2-7; 7 nucleotides agree with TRBD1. Looked up from germline, CDR1 is SGHKS and CDR2 is YYEKEE (reference sequence). Trimming at V came to 4 bases and at J to 2 bases, leaving 12 bases not matched to a gene. The CDR3 runs to 16 residues.